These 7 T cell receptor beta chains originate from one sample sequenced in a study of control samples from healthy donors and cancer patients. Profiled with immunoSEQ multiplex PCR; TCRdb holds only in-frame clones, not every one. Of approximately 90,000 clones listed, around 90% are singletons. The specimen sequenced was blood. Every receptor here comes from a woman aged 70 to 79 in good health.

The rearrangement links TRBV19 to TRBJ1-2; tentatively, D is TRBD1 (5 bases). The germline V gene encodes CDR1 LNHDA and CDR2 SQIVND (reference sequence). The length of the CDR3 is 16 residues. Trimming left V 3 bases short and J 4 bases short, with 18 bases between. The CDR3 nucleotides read TGTGCCAGTAGTATTTTGACGCCAGGGACGTCCTATGGCTACACCTTC. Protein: CASSILTPGTSYGYTF.

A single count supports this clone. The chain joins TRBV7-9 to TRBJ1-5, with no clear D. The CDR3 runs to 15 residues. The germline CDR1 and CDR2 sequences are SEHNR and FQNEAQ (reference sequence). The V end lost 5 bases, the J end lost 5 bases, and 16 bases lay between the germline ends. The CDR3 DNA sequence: TGTGCCAGCAGCCTCGACCGGTTCGCCGATCAGCCCCAGCATTTT. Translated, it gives CASSLDRFADQPQHF.

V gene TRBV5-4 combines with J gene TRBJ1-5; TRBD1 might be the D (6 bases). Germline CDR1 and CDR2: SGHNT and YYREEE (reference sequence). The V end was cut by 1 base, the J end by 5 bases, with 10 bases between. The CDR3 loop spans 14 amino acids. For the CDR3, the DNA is TGTGCCAGCAGCTTGATGGGGGGCGATCAGCCCCAGCATTTT. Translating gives CASSLMGGDQPQHF.

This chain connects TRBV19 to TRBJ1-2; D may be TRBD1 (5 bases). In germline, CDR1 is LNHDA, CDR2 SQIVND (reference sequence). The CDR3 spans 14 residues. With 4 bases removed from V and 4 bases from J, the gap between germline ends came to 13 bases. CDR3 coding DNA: TGTGCCAGTAGTAACCAGGGTTTAATCTATGGCTACACCTTC. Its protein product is CASSNQGLIYGYTF.

CDR3 sequence (DNA): TGTGCCAGCAGTCGGGACAATAGCAATCAGCCCCAGCATTTT. It specifies CASSRDNSNQPQHF. The chain employs TRBV6-6 and TRBJ1-5, with D perhaps matching TRBD1 (6 bases). Germline V gene sequence: CDR1 MNHNY, CDR2 SVGAGI (reference sequence). CDR3 length equals 14 residues. The V gene lost 5 bases and the J gene lost 0 bases, with 8 bases spanning the gap.

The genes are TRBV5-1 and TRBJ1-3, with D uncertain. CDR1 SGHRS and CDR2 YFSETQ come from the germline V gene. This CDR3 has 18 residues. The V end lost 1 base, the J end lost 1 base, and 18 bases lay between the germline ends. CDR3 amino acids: CASSLSPNGITSGNTIYF. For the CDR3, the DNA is TGCGCCAGCAGCTTGTCCCCTAATGGGATTACATCTGGAAACACCATATATTTT.

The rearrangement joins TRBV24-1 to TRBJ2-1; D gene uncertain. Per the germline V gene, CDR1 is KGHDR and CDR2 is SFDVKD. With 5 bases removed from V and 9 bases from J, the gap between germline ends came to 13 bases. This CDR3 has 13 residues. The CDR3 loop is CATSVTYSSEQFF. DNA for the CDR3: TGTGCCACCAGTGTGACATACAGCAGTGAGCAGTTCTTC.